This TCR beta chain came from a study of human T cells and chemical hapten exposure. Study summary: Weekly diphenylcyclopropenone doses were given to patients' scalps across the approximately 26-week study. On the upper back, patch tests were applied with 0.01% DPC and read at 6 days.

From the RACE reads, TCRdb called clonotypes with MiXCR, one entry per CDR3 protein. The table records 240,000 or so distinct CDR3 sequences, 7.5% to 10% of them present only once. This clonotype was observed a handful of times. Its specificity is unknown. Findings of the study overall: Patch test score was positively correlated with the counts of PT1 expanded TCRs. Expanded TCRs formed significantly more large CDR3 similarity clusters than controls.

Specified time point: pre-sensitization, week 0. The sample's treatment: therapeutic diphenylcyclopropenone sensitization with weekly scalp DPC. The sample consisted of whole blood, taken in connection with sensitization to the hapten diphenylcyclopropenone (DPC). The sequence derives from a woman between 40 and 50 years old with alopecia areata. Some clones in this sample may be carry-over from other donors' samples.

CDR3: CASSPLRERYNEQFF. The CDR3 DNA follows: TGTGCCAGCAGCCCCCTCCGGGAGAGGTACAATGAGCAGTTCTTC. The chain couples TRBV6-2 or TRBV6-3 to TRBJ2-1; the D gene is possibly TRBD2 (6 bases). Germline lookup yields CDR1 MNHEY and CDR2 SVGEGT. This CDR3 region has 15 residues. Trimming removed 6 bases from V and 4 bases from J, with 16 bases in between.